Below, one TCR beta chain is given with its context. The target antigen is unknown. V was pared by 7 bases and J by 4 bases, with 9 bases of the junction left unmatched. The CDR3 runs to 14 residues. Germline-derived CDR1 and CDR2 are LNHDA and SQIVND (reference sequence). This entry is derived from a study of cytomegalovirus exposure and HLA in healthy donors. Researchers ran the PCR with 60 Vbeta and 13 Jbeta primers. The table came from immunoSEQ multiplex PCR; TCRdb's copy has only in-frame clones and leaves some out. The repertoire table contains 60,000 to 90,000 clones. Study results and caveats: For TCR beta chains, V- and J-gene trimming was later linked to a missense DCLRE1C variant.

The origin of this receptor is a middle-aged woman in good health and CMV-seropositive. V gene TRBV19 combines with J gene TRBJ1-1, with 7 positions matching TRBD1. The specimen sequenced was PBMCs. The CDR3 DNA reads TGTGCCAGTACCCTCCGGGACAGTCTCACTGAAGCTTTCTTT. Protein: CASTLRDSLTEAFF.